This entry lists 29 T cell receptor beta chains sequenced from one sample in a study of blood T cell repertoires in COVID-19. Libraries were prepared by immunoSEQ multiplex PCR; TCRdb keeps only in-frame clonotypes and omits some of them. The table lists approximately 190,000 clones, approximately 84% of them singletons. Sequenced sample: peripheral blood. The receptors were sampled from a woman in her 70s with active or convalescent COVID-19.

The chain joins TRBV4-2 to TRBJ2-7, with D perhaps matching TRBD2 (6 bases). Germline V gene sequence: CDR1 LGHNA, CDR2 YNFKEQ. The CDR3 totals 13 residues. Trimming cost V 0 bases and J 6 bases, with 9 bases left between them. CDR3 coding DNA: TGTGCCAGCAGCCAAGATGGAGGGCCCGAGCAGTACTTC. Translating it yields CASSQDGGPEQYF.

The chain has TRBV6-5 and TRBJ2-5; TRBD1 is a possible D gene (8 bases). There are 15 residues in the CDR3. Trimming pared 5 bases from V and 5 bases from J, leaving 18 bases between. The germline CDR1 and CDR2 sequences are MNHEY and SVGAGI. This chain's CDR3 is CASSITRGRGETQYF. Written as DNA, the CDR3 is TGTGCCAGCAGTATCACCAGGGGGCGGGGGGAGACCCAGTACTTC.

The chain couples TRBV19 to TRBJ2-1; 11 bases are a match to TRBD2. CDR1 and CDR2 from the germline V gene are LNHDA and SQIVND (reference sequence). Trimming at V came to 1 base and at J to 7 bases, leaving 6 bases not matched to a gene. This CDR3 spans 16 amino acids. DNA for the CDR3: TGTGCCAGTAGTATAGCGGCTAGCGGGAGGTCGAATGAGCAGTTCTTC. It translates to CASSIAASGRSNEQFF.

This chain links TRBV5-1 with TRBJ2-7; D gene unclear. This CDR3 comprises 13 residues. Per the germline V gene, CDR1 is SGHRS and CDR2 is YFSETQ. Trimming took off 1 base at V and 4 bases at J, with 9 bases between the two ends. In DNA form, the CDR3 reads TGCGCCAGCAGCTTGAGTCCCGGTTACGAGCAGTACTTC. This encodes CASSLSPGYEQYF.

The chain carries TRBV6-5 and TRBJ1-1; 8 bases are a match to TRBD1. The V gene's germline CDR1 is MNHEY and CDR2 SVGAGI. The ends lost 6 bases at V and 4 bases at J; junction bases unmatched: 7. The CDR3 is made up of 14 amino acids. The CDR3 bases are TGTGCCAGCAGCCCCAGGACAGGGCTCACTGAAGCTTTCTTT. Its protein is CASSPRTGLTEAFF.

In nucleotides, the CDR3 is TGTGCCAGCAGTCATACCCTCTTCAGCGAGACCTCCAATGAGCAGTTCTTC. Its translation is CASSHTLFSETSNEQFF. This chain links TRBV6-6 with TRBJ2-1, with D unclear. This CDR3 comprises 17 residues. Germline V gene data show CDR1 as MNHNY and CDR2 as SVGAGI (reference sequence). The V end lost 5 bases, the J end lost 6 bases, and 23 bases lay between the germline ends.

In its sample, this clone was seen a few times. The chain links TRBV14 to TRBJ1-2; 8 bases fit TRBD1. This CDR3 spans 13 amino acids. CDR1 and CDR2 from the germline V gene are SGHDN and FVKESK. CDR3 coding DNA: TGTGAGGGCAGGGGGCGTCTGGGCTCTGGCTACACCTTC. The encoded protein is CEGRGRLGSGYTF.

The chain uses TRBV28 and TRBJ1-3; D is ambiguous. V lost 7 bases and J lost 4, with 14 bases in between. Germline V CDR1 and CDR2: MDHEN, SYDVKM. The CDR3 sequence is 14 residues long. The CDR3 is CASILSGSGNTIYF. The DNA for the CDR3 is TGTGCCAGCATTCTCTCGGGTTCCGGAAACACCATATATTTT.

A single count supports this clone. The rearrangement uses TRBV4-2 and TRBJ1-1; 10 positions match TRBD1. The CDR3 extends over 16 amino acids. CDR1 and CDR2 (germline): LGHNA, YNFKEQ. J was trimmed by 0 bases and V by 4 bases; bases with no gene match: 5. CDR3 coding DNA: TGTGCCAGCAGCCTGACAGGGGGCACCATGAACACTGAAGCTTTCTTT. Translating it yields CASSLTGGTMNTEAFF.

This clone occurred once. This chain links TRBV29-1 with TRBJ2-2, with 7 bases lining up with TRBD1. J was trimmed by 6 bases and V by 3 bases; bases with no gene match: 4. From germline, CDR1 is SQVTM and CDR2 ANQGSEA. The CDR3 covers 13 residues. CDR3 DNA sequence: TGCAGCGTTGACAGGGGGAGATCCGGGGAGCTGTTTTTT. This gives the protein CSVDRGRSGELFF.

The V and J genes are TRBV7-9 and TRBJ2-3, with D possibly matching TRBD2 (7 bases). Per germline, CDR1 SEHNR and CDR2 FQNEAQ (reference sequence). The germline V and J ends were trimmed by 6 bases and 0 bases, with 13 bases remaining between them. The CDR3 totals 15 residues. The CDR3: CASRIGGLSTDTQYF. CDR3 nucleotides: TGTGCCAGCAGAATCGGGGGGCTCAGCACAGATACGCAGTATTTT.

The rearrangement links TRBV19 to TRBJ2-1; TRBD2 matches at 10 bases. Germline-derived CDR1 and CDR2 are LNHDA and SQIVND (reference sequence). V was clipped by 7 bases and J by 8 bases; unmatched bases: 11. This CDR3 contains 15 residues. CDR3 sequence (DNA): TGTGCCAGTACCTCAGCGGGAGGGGGGGAACATGAGCAGTTCTTC. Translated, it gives CASTSAGGGEHEQFF.

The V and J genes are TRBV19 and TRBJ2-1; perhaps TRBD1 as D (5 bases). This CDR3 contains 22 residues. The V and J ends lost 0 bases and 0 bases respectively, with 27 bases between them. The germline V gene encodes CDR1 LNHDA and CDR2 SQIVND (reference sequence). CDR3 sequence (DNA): TGTGCCAGTAGTATAGATCAGTTTGCGACAGTTCGAAGTCCTAGCTCCTACAATGAGCAGTTCTTC. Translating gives CASSIDQFATVRSPSSYNEQFF. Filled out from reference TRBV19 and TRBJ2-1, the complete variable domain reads DGGITQSPKYLFRKEGQNVTLSCEQNLNHDAMYWYRQDPGQGLRLIYYSQIVNDFQKGDIAEGYSVSREKKESFPLTVTSAQKNPTAFYLCASSIDQFATVRSPSSYNEQFFGPGTRLTVL.

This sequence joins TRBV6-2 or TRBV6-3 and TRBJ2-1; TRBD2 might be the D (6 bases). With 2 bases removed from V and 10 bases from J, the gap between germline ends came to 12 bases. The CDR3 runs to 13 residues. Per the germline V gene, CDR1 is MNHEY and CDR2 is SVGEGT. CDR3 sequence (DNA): TGTGCCAGCAGTTACCTAGGCGGGGCGGAGCAGTTCTTC. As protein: CASSYLGGAEQFF.

In DNA form, the CDR3 reads TGTGCCAGCAGAGCACTAGTCACTGAGCAGTTCTTC. Protein sequence: CASRALVTEQFF. The chain couples TRBV6-4 to TRBJ2-1; D may be TRBD2 (5 bases). The V gene's germline CDR1 is MRHNA and CDR2 SNTAGT. V lost 6 bases and J 9 bases, leaving 12 bases between the germline ends. This CDR3 region has 12 residues.

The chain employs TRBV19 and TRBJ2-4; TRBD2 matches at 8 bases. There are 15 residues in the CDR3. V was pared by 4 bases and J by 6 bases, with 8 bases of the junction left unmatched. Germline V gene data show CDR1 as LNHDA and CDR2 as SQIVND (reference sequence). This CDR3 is CASSTLRGGRNIQYF. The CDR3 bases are TGTGCCAGTAGTACCCTACGGGGGGGGAGAAACATTCAGTACTTC.

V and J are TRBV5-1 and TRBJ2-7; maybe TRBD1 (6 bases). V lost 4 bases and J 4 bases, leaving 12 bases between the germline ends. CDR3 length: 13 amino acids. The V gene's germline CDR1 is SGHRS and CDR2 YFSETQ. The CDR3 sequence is CASSPPDRYEQYF. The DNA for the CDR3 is TGCGCCAGCAGCCCCCCGGACAGATACGAGCAGTACTTC.

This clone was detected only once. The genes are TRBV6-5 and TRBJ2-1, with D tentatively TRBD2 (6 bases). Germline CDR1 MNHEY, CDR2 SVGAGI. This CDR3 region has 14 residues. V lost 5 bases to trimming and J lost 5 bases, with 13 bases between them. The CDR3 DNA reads TGTGCCAGCAGTCCACGGGACTTGCACAATGAGCAGTTCTTC. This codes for CASSPRDLHNEQFF.

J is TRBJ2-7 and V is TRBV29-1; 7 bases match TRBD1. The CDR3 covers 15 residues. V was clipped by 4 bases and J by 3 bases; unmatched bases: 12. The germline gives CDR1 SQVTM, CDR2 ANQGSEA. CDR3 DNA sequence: TGCAGCGTTGCCGAGGTCACAGGGGCGGTCTACGAGCAGTACTTC. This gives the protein CSVAEVTGAVYEQYF.

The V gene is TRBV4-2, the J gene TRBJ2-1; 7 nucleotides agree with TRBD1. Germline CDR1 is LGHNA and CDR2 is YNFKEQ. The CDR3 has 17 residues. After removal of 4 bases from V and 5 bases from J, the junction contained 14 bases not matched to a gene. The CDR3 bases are TGTGCCAGCAGCCTCGCCCTTTCCCCGACAGGGAACAATGAGCAGTTCTTC. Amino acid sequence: CASSLALSPTGNNEQFF.

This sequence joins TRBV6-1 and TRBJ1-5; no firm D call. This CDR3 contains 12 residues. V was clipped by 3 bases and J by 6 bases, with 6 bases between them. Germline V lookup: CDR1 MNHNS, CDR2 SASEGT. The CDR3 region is CASSDPGQPQHF. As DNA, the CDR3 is TGTGCCAGCAGTGACCCCGGTCAGCCCCAGCATTTT.

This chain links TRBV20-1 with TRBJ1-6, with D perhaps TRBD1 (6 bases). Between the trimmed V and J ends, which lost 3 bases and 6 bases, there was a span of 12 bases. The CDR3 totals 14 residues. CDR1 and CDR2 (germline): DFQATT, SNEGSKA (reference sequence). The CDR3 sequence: CSASSTGINSPLHF. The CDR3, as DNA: TGCAGTGCTAGTTCTACAGGGATTAATTCACCCCTCCACTTT.

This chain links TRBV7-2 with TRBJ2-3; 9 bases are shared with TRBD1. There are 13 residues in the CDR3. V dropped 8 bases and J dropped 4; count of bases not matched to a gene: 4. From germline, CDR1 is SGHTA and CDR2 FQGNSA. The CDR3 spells CASGQGWADTQYF. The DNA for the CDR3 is TGTGCCAGCGGACAGGGGTGGGCAGATACGCAGTATTTT.

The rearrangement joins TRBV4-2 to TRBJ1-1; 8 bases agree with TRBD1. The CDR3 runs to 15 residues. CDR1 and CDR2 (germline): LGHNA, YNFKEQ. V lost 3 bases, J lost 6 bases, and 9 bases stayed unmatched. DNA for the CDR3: TGTGCCAGCAGCCATGTCGACAGGGGAGGAGCTGAAGCTTTCTTT. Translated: CASSHVDRGGAEAFF.

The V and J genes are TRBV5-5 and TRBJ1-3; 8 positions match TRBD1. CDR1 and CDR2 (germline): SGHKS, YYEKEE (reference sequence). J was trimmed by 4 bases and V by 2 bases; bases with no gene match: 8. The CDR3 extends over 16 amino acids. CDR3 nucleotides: TGTGCCAGCAGCTTTCAGGGGGCCACGTTCGGAAACACCATATATTTT. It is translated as CASSFQGATFGNTIYF.

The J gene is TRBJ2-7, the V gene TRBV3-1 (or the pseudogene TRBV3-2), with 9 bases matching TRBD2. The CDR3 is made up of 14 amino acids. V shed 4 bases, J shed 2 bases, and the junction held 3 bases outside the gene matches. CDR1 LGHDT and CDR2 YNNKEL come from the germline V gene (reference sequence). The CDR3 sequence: CASSLSGSTYEQYF. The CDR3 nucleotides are TGTGCCAGCAGCCTTAGCGGGAGTACCTACGAGCAGTACTTC.

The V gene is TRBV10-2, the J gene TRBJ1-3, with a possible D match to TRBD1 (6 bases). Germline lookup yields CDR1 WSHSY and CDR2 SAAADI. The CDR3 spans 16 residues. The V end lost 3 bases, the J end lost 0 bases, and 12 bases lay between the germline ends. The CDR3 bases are TGCGCCAGCAGTGATCTGGGGGCTTACTCTGGAAACACCATATATTTT. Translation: CASSDLGAYSGNTIYF.

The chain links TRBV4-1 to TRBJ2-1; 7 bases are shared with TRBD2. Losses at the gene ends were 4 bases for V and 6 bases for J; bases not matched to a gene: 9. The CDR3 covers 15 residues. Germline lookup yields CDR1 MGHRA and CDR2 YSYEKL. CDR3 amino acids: CASSLERERRNEQFF. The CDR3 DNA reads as TGCGCCAGCAGCCTGGAGCGGGAAAGGCGCAATGAGCAGTTCTTC.

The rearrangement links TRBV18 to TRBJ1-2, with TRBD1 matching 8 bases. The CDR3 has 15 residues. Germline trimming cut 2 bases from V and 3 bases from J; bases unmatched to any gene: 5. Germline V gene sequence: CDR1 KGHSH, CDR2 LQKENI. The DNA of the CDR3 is TGTGCCAGCTCACCAGGACAGGGTGTTCACTATGGCTACACCTTC. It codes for CASSPGQGVHYGYTF.